A selection of T cell receptor beta chains follows, all from one sample in a study of T cell repertoires in cytomegalovirus infection. TCRdb passed the reads through MiXCR, listing each CDR3 protein once. The sample has fewer than 1,000,000 distinct CDR3 sequences, under 40% seen once; the top ten hold roughly 13%. No antigens are known for them. The input for sequencing was cultured CD8+ T cells from PBMCs, taken from culture after CMV antigen stimulation. These receptors originate from a human donor in good health (CMV status not recorded). Some clones in this sample may be carry-over from other donors' samples. CDR3s include the opening cysteine and the closing phenylalanine or tryptophan. A D gene is named only where the DNA matches it firmly. Clone size is not always given. Where it is, it says once, few, many or a class for expanded clones.

many	TRBV6-1	.	TRBJ1-6	TGTGCCAGCAGCTCTCTCCTTGGGGGTACATACTATAATTCACCCCTCCACTTT	CASSSLLGGTYYNSPLHF
few	TRBV12-3/TRBV12-4	.	TRBJ2-1	TGTGCCAGCAGTTTTCCAGCGGGCCATGAGGGAGATGAGCAGTTCTTC	CASSFPAGHEGDEQFF
few	TRBV18	.	TRBJ1-2	TGTGCCAGCTCACCATGGGAAGAGGCTTATGGCTACACCTTC	CASSPWEEAYGYTF
few	TRBV6-5	.	TRBJ1-1	TGTGCCAGCAGCACTGGGGCAATAGCTGAAGCTTTCTTT	CASSTGAIAEAFF
.	TRBV7-3	TRBD1	TRBJ2-2	TGTGACAGCAGCTTAGAGGGGACAGTACCTATCGGGGAGCTGTTTTTT	CDSSLEGTVPIGELFF
.	TRBV6-5	TRBD2	TRBJ2-2	TGTGCCAGCAGTCCAAGAGCGGGGGGCTTCACCGGGGAGCTGTTTTTT	CASSPRAGGFTGELFF
.	TRBV19	.	TRBJ2-4	TGTGCCAGTAGTCCCAATACAGGGTTCGCCAAAAACATTCAGTACTTC	CASSPNTGFAKNIQYF
few	TRBV7-9	.	TRBJ2-7	TGTGCCAGCAGCTTAACTTCCCTCATCTACGAGCAGTACTTC	CASSLTSLIYEQYF
many	TRBV7-6	.	TRBJ2-2	TGTGCCAGCAGCTTCGCCGGGGAGCTGTTTTTT	CASSFAGELFF
few	TRBV2	.	TRBJ2-2	TGTGCCAGCAGTGATGAGCGGAAAAACACCGGGGAGCTGTTTTTT	CASSDERKNTGELFF
.	TRBV14	TRBD1	TRBJ2-7	TGTGCCACCAGTACAGGGGGGCCCTACGAGCAGTACTTC	CATSTGGPYEQYF
few	TRBV9	TRBD2	TRBJ2-1	TGTGCCAGCAGCGCAACTAGCGGGGGGAACAATGAGCAGTTCTTC	CASSATSGGNNEQFF
.	TRBV24-1	.	TRBJ1-2	TGTGCCACCAGTGATTTCTTGGGTAAAAAGGATGGCTACACCTTC	CATSDFLGKKDGYTF
many	TRBV7-6	.	TRBJ2-2	TGTGCCAGCAGCCCCCCGGCAGGGTTTTCGACCGGGGAGCTGTTTTTT	CASSPPAGFSTGELFF
.	TRBV12-3/TRBV12-4	.	TRBJ1-4	TGTGCCAGCAGTGGGACTTTGAGCCCAACTAATGAAAAACTGTTTTTT	CASSGTLSPTNEKLFF
.	TRBV12-3/TRBV12-4	TRBD2	TRBJ2-5	TGTGCCAGCAGTCAAGGACTAGCGGGAGTATGGGGCCAAGAGACCCAGTACTTC	CASSQGLAGVWGQETQYF
.	TRBV10-3	.	TRBJ2-7	TGTGCCATCAGTGAGGGGGGGTTCAACGAGCAGTACTTC	CAISEGGFNEQYF
many	TRBV7-2	TRBD2	TRBJ2-3	TGTGCCAGCAGCAGAAAAGGACTAGCGGGGGAAGATACGCAGTATTTT	CASSRKGLAGEDTQYF
.	TRBV2	.	TRBJ1-2	TGTGCCAGCGAAGGGACGGACGTCTTGGGGTATGGCTACACCTTC	CASEGTDVLGYGYTF
few	TRBV5-6	TRBD1	TRBJ1-5	TGTGCCAGCAGCCAACTCCGGGACAGCAAAAATCAGCCCCAGCATTTT	CASSQLRDSKNQPQHF
many	TRBV7-2	.	TRBJ2-7	TGTGCCAGCAGCCCAGGAGGGACGTTCGAACTCTTATCCTACGAGCAGTACTTC	CASSPGGTFELLSYEQYF
few	TRBV24-1	.	TRBJ2-1	TGTGCCACCAGTGATAGGCGAGACTCCTACAATGAGCAGTTCTTC	CATSDRRDSYNEQFF
.	TRBV10-1	TRBD1	TRBJ2-5	TGCGCCAGCAGTGAGTCAACAGGGGTCATTGGGGCCCAGTACTTC	CASSESTGVIGAQYF
.	TRBV5-6	.	TRBJ2-2	TGTGCCAGCAGCTTGGGAGGGGCGGCGTACACCGGGGAGCTGTTTTTT	CASSLGGAAYTGELFF
.	TRBV25-1	.	TRBJ2-5	TGTGCCACCGAGGTTCCGGGAAAAGAGACCCAGTACTTC	CATEVPGKETQYF
many	TRBV5-4	TRBD2	TRBJ2-3	TGTGCCAGCAGTCTCCCCGGGGGGGATACGCAGTATTTT	CASSLPGGDTQYF
.	TRBV7-9	.	TRBJ2-4	TGTGCCAGCAGGTCTCAGGCAGGTCCAAACATTCAGTACTTC	CASRSQAGPNIQYF
.	TRBV5-1	.	TRBJ1-2	TGCGCCAGCAGCTTGGGCTCTTCCGGGACCCAGCAGGGTGGCTACACCTTC	CASSLGSSGTQQGGYTF
few	TRBV27	TRBD1	TRBJ2-1	TGTGCCAGCATCCAGGTGGGACAGGGTAACAATGAGCAGTTCTTC	CASIQVGQGNNEQFF
.	TRBV7-2	.	TRBJ1-4	TGTGCCAGCAGCTTAGTAGCAGGGTACGGCGGTGAAAAACTGTTTTTT	CASSLVAGYGGEKLFF
few	TRBV28	.	TRBJ2-3	TGTGCCAGCATCCCCCGGCGGAGAGAGGCAGATACGCAGTATTTT	CASIPRRREADTQYF
.	TRBV7-9	TRBD2	TRBJ2-1	TGTGCCAGCAGCTTACCTCTTACTAGCGAAGGAATCTCCTACAATGAGCAGTTCTTC	CASSLPLTSEGISYNEQFF
.	TRBV11-1	.	TRBJ1-2	TGTGCCAGCAGCCCCGGGTGGAGGTTAGATCACGGCTACACCTTC	CASSPGWRLDHGYTF
.	TRBV7-6	.	TRBJ2-4	TGTGCCAGCAGCCCAATAGCGGTAGTTGAAGACATTCAGTACTTC	CASSPIAVVEDIQYF
.	TRBV27	.	TRBJ2-2	TGTGCCAGCAGTTTAGGCCACTCGAACACCTGGGAGCTGTTTTTT	CASSLGHSNTWELFF
.	TRBV5-6	.	TRBJ1-2	TGTGCCAGCAGCCGCGGAGGAGGTGGGGTAAATGGCTACACCTTC	CASSRGGGGVNGYTF
.	TRBV27	.	TRBJ2-1	TGTGCCAGCAGTTTATCGGGAGAGAGAGAGCAGTTCTTC	CASSLSGEREQFF
few	TRBV6-1	.	TRBJ1-5	TGTGCCAGCAGTGAATCGGGCGTGTATAGCAATCAGCCCCAGCATTTT	CASSESGVYSNQPQHF
.	TRBV7-9	.	TRBJ1-6	TGTGCCAGCAGCCCCCCGTTAGGGAATTCACCCCTCCACTTT	CASSPPLGNSPLHF
.	TRBV19	.	TRBJ1-2	TGTGCCAGTTTCGACCGGGAGCTACGGAAATATGGCTACACCTTC	CASFDRELRKYGYTF
.	TRBV6-6	TRBD1	TRBJ2-2	TGTGCCAACAGTGACCGACAGGGGGTAACCGGGGAGCTGTTTTTT	CANSDRQGVTGELFF
few	TRBV19	.	TRBJ2-7	TGTGCCAGTAGTAGTCGACAGGCCCTAGGCAACGAGCAGTACTTC	CASSSRQALGNEQYF
.	TRBV27	.	TRBJ2-1	TGTGCCAGCAGCCGAGGACCTAAACCTGAGCAGTTCTTC	CASSRGPKPEQFF